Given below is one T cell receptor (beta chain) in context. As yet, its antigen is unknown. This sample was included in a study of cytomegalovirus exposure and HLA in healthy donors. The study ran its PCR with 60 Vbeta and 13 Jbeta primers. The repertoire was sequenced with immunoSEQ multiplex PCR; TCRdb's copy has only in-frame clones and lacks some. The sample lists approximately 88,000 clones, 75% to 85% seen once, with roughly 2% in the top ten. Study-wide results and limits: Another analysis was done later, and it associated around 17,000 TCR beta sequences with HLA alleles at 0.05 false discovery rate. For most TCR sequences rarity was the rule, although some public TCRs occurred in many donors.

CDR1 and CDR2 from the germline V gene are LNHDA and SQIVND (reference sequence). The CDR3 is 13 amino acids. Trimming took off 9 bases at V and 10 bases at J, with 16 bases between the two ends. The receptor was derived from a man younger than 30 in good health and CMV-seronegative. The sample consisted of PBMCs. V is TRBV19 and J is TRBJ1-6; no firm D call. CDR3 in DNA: TGTGCCAGAAGGCCGGGGTTACGGTCACCCCTCCACTTT. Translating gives CARRPGLRSPLHF.